The 27 T cell receptor beta chains below come from one sample, sequenced in a study of vaccination effects on CD4 cells after COVID-19. Viral peptide pool expansion of antigen-specific CD4+ T cells preceded sequencing in the ViraFEST assay. Having been cultured for 10 days, the cells underwent CD4+ T cell isolation. Either the BNT162b2 or mRNA-1273 vaccine was given to participants in two doses. Which antigens these TCRs recognize remains unknown. Only in-frame clones appear in the TCRdb table, and some are missing; sequencing was by immunoSEQ multiplex PCR. This table has tens of thousands of clones, over 70% appearing once. The input for sequencing was CD4+ T cells from PBMCs cultured with HCoV-229E spike peptides, taken after COVID-19 vaccination. These receptors were collected from a human donor who received a COVID-19 vaccine.

This chain connects TRBV27 to TRBJ2-2; 7 nucleotides match TRBD2. This CDR3 comprises 14 residues. V trimming: 7 bases; J trimming: 7 bases; junction bases outside the gene matches: 9. Germline V gene data show CDR1 as MNHEY and CDR2 as SMNVEV (reference sequence). CDR3 sequence (DNA): TGTGCCAGCATCTCCCGGGCGGGGGTCGGGGAGCTGTTTTTT. This codes for CASISRAGVGELFF.

The chain employs TRBV7-9 and TRBJ1-2; possibly TRBD1 for D (5 bases). V lost 0 bases, J lost 4 bases, and 6 bases lay in between. This CDR3 has 13 amino acids. Germline CDR1 SEHNR, CDR2 FQNEAQ (reference sequence). CDR3 DNA sequence: TGTGCCAGCAGCTTAGCAGGGGCCTATGGCTACACCTTC. Its protein is CASSLAGAYGYTF.

The V call is TRBV18, the J call TRBJ1-5, with a possible D match to TRBD1 (5 bases). This CDR3 comprises 15 residues. CDR1 and CDR2 from the germline V gene are KGHSH and LQKENI. The germline V and J ends were trimmed by 6 bases and 0 bases, with 12 bases remaining between them. CDR3 bases: TGTGCCAGCTCTCCTCGACAGAGTAGCAATCAGCCCCAGCATTTT. It yields the protein CASSPRQSSNQPQHF.

This rearrangement joins TRBV5-4 to TRBJ2-3; the match to TRBD1 covers 7 bases. J gave up 4 bases and V 3 bases, and 8 bases lay outside the gene matches. CDR1 and CDR2 from the germline V gene are SGHNT and YYREEE (reference sequence). There are 15 residues in the CDR3. The CDR3 reads CASSWDSLRADTQYF. CDR3 sequence (DNA): TGTGCCAGCAGCTGGGACAGTCTGCGCGCAGATACGCAGTATTTT.

V usage is TRBV9 and J usage is TRBJ2-3; D call uncertain. Germline loops: CDR1 SGDLS, CDR2 YYNGEE. Trimming pared 4 bases from V and 0 bases from J, leaving 6 bases between. The CDR3 is 13 amino acids. The CDR3 coding sequence is TGTGCCAGCAGCATCGACAGCACAGATACGCAGTATTTT. Amino acids: CASSIDSTDTQYF.

CDR3 amino acids: CASSLDWVAGYTF. The CDR3 nucleotides read TGTGCCAGCAGCTTAGACTGGGTAGCTGGCTACACCTTC. This sequence joins TRBV7-2 and TRBJ1-2; D is unresolved. The germline gives CDR1 SGHTA, CDR2 FQGNSA. The V and J ends lost 1 base and 7 bases respectively, with 10 bases between them. The CDR3 totals 13 residues.

The genes are TRBV10-1 and TRBJ1-4, with 7 bases matching TRBD1. This CDR3 region has 13 residues. Per germline, CDR1 WNHNN and CDR2 SYGVQD (reference sequence). Losses at the gene ends were 4 bases for V and 13 bases for J; bases not matched to a gene: 9. CDR3 DNA: TGCGCCAGCAGTGGGCTCCCAAACAGGGGACTGTTTTTT. Translated: CASSGLPNRGLFF.

The chain is built from TRBV29-1 and TRBJ2-1; the match to TRBD2 covers 7 bases. V lost 4 bases and J lost 1; bases outside the gene matches: 1. The CDR3 runs to 13 residues. Germline-derived CDR1 and CDR2 are SQVTM and ANQGSEA. Here the CDR3 reads CSVVRGSYNEQFF. CDR3 DNA: TGCAGCGTTGTGCGGGGGTCCTACAATGAGCAGTTCTTC.

This clone was detected a few times. The chain has TRBV6-2 or TRBV6-3 and TRBJ1-3; D unclear. The CDR3 runs to 17 residues. Per germline, CDR1 MNHEY and CDR2 SVGEGT. Trimming stripped 4 bases from V and 0 bases from J, with 16 bases between. The CDR3 reads CASSSQRARDSGNTIYF. For the CDR3, the DNA is TGTGCCAGCAGTTCCCAGAGGGCCCGAGACTCTGGAAACACCATATATTTT.

CDR3: CAWARENTEAFF. DNA for the CDR3: TGTGCCTGGGCCCGGGAAAACACTGAAGCTTTCTTT. The chain links TRBV30 to TRBJ1-1; D is undetermined. The germline V gene has CDR1 GTSNPN and CDR2 SVGIG (reference sequence). V was shortened by 5 bases and J by 2 bases, with 9 bases between the two germline ends. The CDR3 loop spans 12 amino acids.

This rearrangement joins TRBV6-5 to TRBJ1-6; 7 bases match TRBD1. The CDR3 has 15 residues. Germline trimming cut 2 bases from V and 9 bases from J; bases unmatched to any gene: 7. From germline, CDR1 is MNHEY and CDR2 SVGAGI. CDR3: CASSYVTGVGSPLHF. The CDR3 bases are TGTGCCAGCAGTTACGTCACAGGGGTTGGTTCACCCCTCCACTTT.

This clone was seen only a few times. The chain employs TRBV19 and TRBJ2-5; 7 positions agree with TRBD1. The V gene's germline CDR1 is LNHDA and CDR2 SQIVND (reference sequence). The CDR3 spans 13 residues. V was pared by 6 bases and J by 3 bases, with 4 bases of the junction left unmatched. Here the CDR3 reads CASRRQGEETQYF. The DNA for the CDR3 is TGTGCCAGTAGGAGACAGGGTGAAGAGACCCAGTACTTC.

The chain links TRBV10-1 to TRBJ1-6; D perhaps matches TRBD1 (6 bases). Germline V gene sequence: CDR1 WNHNN, CDR2 SYGVQD (reference sequence). This CDR3 has 15 residues. V lost 5 bases and J 5 bases, leaving 13 bases between the germline ends. The CDR3 loop reads CASSQGQSDNSPLHF. CDR3 in DNA: TGCGCCAGCAGTCAAGGACAGAGCGATAATTCACCCCTCCACTTT.

The chain couples TRBV19 to TRBJ2-1; D is undetermined. Germline V lookup: CDR1 LNHDA, CDR2 SQIVND (reference sequence). This CDR3 comprises 15 residues. Trimming pared 6 bases from V and 7 bases from J, leaving 19 bases between. CDR3 nucleotides: TGTGCCAGTAGCGCACATAAGGGATGGGAAAATGAGCAGTTCTTC. This gives the protein CASSAHKGWENEQFF.

The chain is built from TRBV2 and TRBJ1-4; possibly TRBD1 for D (5 bases). This CDR3 has 15 amino acids. V shed 7 bases and J shed 10 bases, with 22 bases lying between them. The germline V gene has CDR1 SNHLY and CDR2 FYNNEI. The CDR3: CASTRDRRGIGKLFF. The CDR3 DNA sequence: TGTGCCAGCACCCGGGACCGCCGCGGTATAGGAAAACTGTTTTTT.

The chain recombines TRBV18 with TRBJ1-5; D gene unclear. The V gene lost 1 base and the J gene lost 5 bases, with 6 bases spanning the gap. The germline V gene encodes CDR1 KGHSH and CDR2 LQKENI. The length of the CDR3 is 13 residues. DNA for the CDR3: TGTGCCAGCTCACCACGGTGGGATCAGCCCCAGCATTTT. It yields the protein CASSPRWDQPQHF.

The chain recombines TRBV5-1 with TRBJ1-6; 10 bases agree with TRBD1. The CDR3 has 15 amino acids. V was clipped by 4 bases and J by 10 bases; unmatched bases: 8. CDR1 SGHRS and CDR2 YFSETQ come from the germline V gene. The CDR3 sequence: CASSAGQGRGSPLHF. The CDR3 nucleotides read TGCGCCAGCAGCGCGGGACAGGGGAGAGGCTCACCCCTCCACTTT.

This clone appeared a single time. The chain has TRBV14 and TRBJ1-1; D remains unclear. V was cut by 0 bases and J by 1 base, with 12 bases left in between. Germline V gene sequence: CDR1 SGHDN, CDR2 FVKESK. The CDR3 runs to 16 residues. CDR3 loop: CASSQDAPIRNTEAFF. DNA of the CDR3: TGTGCCAGCAGCCAAGATGCCCCAATTCGGAACACTGAAGCTTTCTTT.

The chain combines TRBV28 with TRBJ2-1; 8 bases line up with TRBD2. With 2 bases clipped from V and 2 bases from J, the junction kept 5 bases outside the gene matches. The CDR3 totals 16 residues. Germline-derived CDR1 and CDR2 are MDHEN and SYDVKM. In nucleotides, the CDR3 is TGTGCCAGCAGTTTAGGTAGCGGGGAAACCTACAATGAGCAGTTCTTC. Protein product: CASSLGSGETYNEQFF.

This chain links TRBV6-6 with TRBJ2-7; weak D call: TRBD2 (6 bases). Germline CDR1 MNHNY, CDR2 SVGAGI (reference sequence). V gave up 4 bases and J gave up 3 bases, with 13 bases separating them. The CDR3 extends over 14 amino acids. The CDR3 loop reads CASSSGLRNYEQYF. The CDR3 DNA reads as TGTGCCAGCAGTTCGGGACTCCGGAACTACGAGCAGTACTTC.

V usage is TRBV6-5 and J usage is TRBJ2-7; the D gene is possibly TRBD2 (5 bases). V lost 7 bases and J lost 3, with 13 bases in between. Germline V gene lookup returns CDR1 MNHEY and CDR2 SVGAGI. This CDR3 has 13 amino acids. CDR3 nucleotides: TGTGCCAGCACCGGGGAGCGTATCTACGAGCAGTACTTC. Amino acid sequence: CASTGERIYEQYF.

This clone was counted once. J is TRBJ1-1 and V is TRBV27; 9 nucleotides agree with TRBD1. Germline lookup yields CDR1 MNHEY and CDR2 SMNVEV (reference sequence). The CDR3 length is 16 residues. V was pared by 10 bases and J by 4 bases, with 16 bases of the junction left unmatched. CDR3 sequence reads: CAIVKGTGREGTEAFF. The DNA of the CDR3 is TGTGCCATTGTAAAGGGGACAGGGAGGGAGGGCACTGAAGCTTTCTTT.

V gene TRBV14 combines with J gene TRBJ2-7, with unresolved D. Trimming left V 2 bases short and J 3 bases short, with 2 bases between. Looked up from germline, CDR1 is SGHDN and CDR2 is FVKESK. The CDR3 extends over 11 amino acids. DNA for the CDR3: TGTGCCAGCAGCCAAAACTACGAGCAGTACTTC. Protein: CASSQNYEQYF. The full variable domain, completed using reference TRBV14 and TRBJ2-7, is EAGVTQFPSHSVIEKGQTVTLRCDPISGHDNLYWYRRVMGKEIKFLLHFVKESKQDESGMPNNRFLAERTGGTYSTLKVQPAELEDSGVYFCASSQNYEQYFGPGTRLTVT.

The rearrangement joins TRBV5-1 to TRBJ2-1, with 8 bases lining up with TRBD1. CDR3 length equals 16 residues. The germline V gene encodes CDR1 SGHRS and CDR2 YFSETQ. The junction had 12 bases not matched to a gene; V was cut back by 4 bases and J by 6 bases. DNA of the CDR3: TGCGCCAGCAGCCTCACTCCGACAGGGGTGGGCAATGAGCAGTTCTTC. Amino acid sequence: CASSLTPTGVGNEQFF.

The chain couples TRBV3-1 (or the pseudogene TRBV3-2) to TRBJ2-1, with 11 positions matching TRBD2. The junction had 9 bases not matched to a gene; V was cut back by 1 base and J by 7 bases. The germline V gene has CDR1 LGHDT and CDR2 YNNKEL (reference sequence). The CDR3 is 17 amino acids. This chain's CDR3 is CASSQAILAGGVNEQFF. CDR3 DNA sequence: TGTGCCAGCAGCCAAGCTATCCTAGCGGGAGGTGTGAATGAGCAGTTCTTC.

The chain recombines TRBV4-1 with TRBJ1-1, with TRBD1 as a possible D gene (5 bases). CDR1 and CDR2 (germline): MGHRA, YSYEKL. There are 16 residues in the CDR3. Trimming removed 5 bases at V and 9 bases at J, with 25 bases between. The CDR3 loop reads CASSNHDRGPGTKAFF. The CDR3 DNA sequence: TGCGCCAGCAGCAATCATGATAGGGGACCGGGAACTAAAGCTTTCTTT.

The rearrangement links TRBV24-1 to TRBJ2-5; 7 bases are shared with TRBD2. Germline values: CDR1 KGHDR, CDR2 SFDVKD. V shed 5 bases, J shed 3 bases, and the junction held 2 bases outside the gene matches. CDR3 size: 13 residues. DNA of the CDR3: TGTGCCACCAGTGCTGGGGGGGAAGAGACCCAGTACTTC. Its protein is CATSAGGEETQYF.